This is a list of T cell receptor beta chains from one sample in a study of PD-L1 blockade in urothelial cancer. Sequencing used immunoSEQ multiplex PCR; TCRdb keeps in-frame clones, though not all of them. The sample lists approximately 45,000 clones; 82% were seen once. Specimen: PBMCs, collected around atezolizumab (anti-PD-L1) treatment. The receptors originated from a man between 45 and 60 years old with urothelial cancer. The CDR3 runs from the conserved cysteine through the conserved F or W. D genes are given only for firm matches. Clone sizes are given selectively: once, few, many, or a class where the clone is expanded.

D gene: NA
J gene: TRBJ2-3
clone size: NA
V gene: TRBV15
CDR3 protein: CATSRDGARGADTQYF
CDR3 DNA: TGTGCCACCAGCAGGGACGGGGCCCGCGGGGCAGATACGCAGTATTTT

D gene: NA
J gene: TRBJ2-2
clone size: NA
V gene: TRBV29-1
CDR3 protein: CSVDASGGTGELFF
CDR3 DNA: TGCAGCGTTGATGCGTCCGGGGGAACCGGGGAGCTGTTTTTT

D gene: NA
J gene: TRBJ2-1
clone size: NA
V gene: TRBV7-9
CDR3 protein: CASNEREDGEQFF
CDR3 DNA: TGTGCCAGCAACGAAAGGGAGGACGGTGAGCAGTTCTTC

D gene: TRBD2
J gene: TRBJ2-2
clone size: NA
V gene: TRBV14
CDR3 protein: CASSQDKASGNTGELFF
CDR3 DNA: TGTGCCAGCAGCCAAGATAAGGCTAGCGGGAACACCGGGGAGCTGTTTTTT

D gene: NA
J gene: TRBJ1-1
clone size: NA
V gene: TRBV5-1
CDR3 protein: CASSFGSRSINTEAFF
CDR3 DNA: TGCGCCAGCAGCTTCGGGTCCAGAAGCATAAACACTGAAGCTTTCTTT

D gene: NA
J gene: TRBJ2-1
clone size: NA
V gene: TRBV5-4
CDR3 protein: CASSLPGWNEQFF
CDR3 DNA: TGTGCCAGCAGCTTGCCAGGGTGGAATGAGCAGTTCTTC

D gene: TRBD2
J gene: TRBJ2-1
clone size: NA
V gene: TRBV5-4
CDR3 protein: CASSQAPRSGGSEQFF
CDR3 DNA: TGTGCCAGCAGCCAAGCCCCGAGGAGCGGGGGGTCTGAGCAGTTCTTC

D gene: TRBD2
J gene: TRBJ2-1
clone size: few
V gene: TRBV2
CDR3 protein: CASDIATSVDNEQFF
CDR3 DNA: TGTGCCAGTGATATCGCGACTAGCGTTGACAATGAGCAGTTCTTC

D gene: NA
J gene: TRBJ2-5
clone size: NA
V gene: TRBV6-1
CDR3 protein: CASSEAGHKETQYF
CDR3 DNA: TGTGCCAGCAGTGAAGCGGGGCATAAAGAGACCCAGTACTTC

D gene: TRBD2
J gene: TRBJ2-3
clone size: NA
V gene: TRBV6-5
CDR3 protein: CASSYASPAGADTQYF
CDR3 DNA: TGTGCCAGCAGTTACGCCAGCCCAGCGGGAGCAGATACGCAGTATTTT